This note documents a single T cell receptor (beta chain) sequence. Its antigen remains unidentified. This CDR3 is 11 amino acids long. V was shortened by 4 bases and J by 9 bases, with 7 bases between the two germline ends. TCRdb passed the reads through MiXCR, listing each CDR3 protein once. Of hundreds of thousands of distinct CDR3 sequences in the sample, roughly 33% were seen once. This specimen belongs to a study of T cell repertoires in cytomegalovirus infection. Overall study context: CMV epitopes, recently identified HLA-C-restricted and well-studied HLA-B-restricted, were used. Public TCR beta signatures were indicative of both CMV infection and a matching HLA type.

Study-wide results and caveats: Cumulated frequencies of public TCR beta families served to identify carriers of CMV plus the relevant HLA. The ex vivo response was dominated by HLA-C-restricted CMV-specific TCR beta clonotypes.

The sample here was cultured PBMCs, taken from culture after CMV antigen stimulation. The chain joins TRBV12-3 or TRBV12-4 to TRBJ2-1, with D hard to call. The sequence derives from a human donor in good health (CMV status not recorded). Some clones in this sample may be carry-over from other donors' samples. DNA of the CDR3: TGTGCCAGCAGTTCTCGGAGTGAGCAGTTCTTC. Translation: CASSSRSEQFF.